This TCR beta chain was identified in a study of T cells in Graves' hyperthyroidism and ophthalmopathy (dated by TCRdb to about 2019). Background for the entire study: Peripheral blood samples were taken at the time of initial diagnosis, prior to any treatment. To identify TCR V-J signatures that set the groups apart, the researchers used a discovery cohort of 90 to 100 patients, made up of around 42 with Graves' ophthalmopathy and some 56 with stable Graves' hyperthyroidism. An independent validation cohort of under 20 hyperthyroidism patients and about 15 patients who later progressed to ophthalmopathy tested prospective prediction of ophthalmopathy. The 100 or so discovery patients were randomly divided into training and test sets at a 7:3 ratio. Thyroid tissue and blood T-cell repertoires from several Graves' hyperthyroidism patients were also compared in the study. Once sampling was done, hyperthyroidism patients were given methimazole at a starting dose of 30 mg daily, whereas ophthalmopathy patients were given high-dose intravenous methylprednisolone. The paper reports TCR Vbeta CDR3 sequencing of over 130 peripheral blood samples: 40 to 45 ophthalmopathy, fewer than 85 hyperthyroidism and about 17 progressor patients.

Ophthalmopathy patients had moderately to severely active disease, Clinical Activity Score of at least 3, NOSPECS grade of at least 4, and duration under 3 months. Patients with uncontrolled infections, other autoimmune diseases, pregnancy or lactation were excluded. Diagnoses were established on the basis of clinical symptoms, serum thyroxine and TRAb, thyroid ultrasound, and orbital computed tomography. PBMCs were separated from roughly 10 ml of fresh peripheral blood using Ficoll-Paque density gradient centrifugation. Total RNA was extracted using Trizol reagent, and RNA quality was assessed on an Agilent 2100 Bioanalyzer. The TCR beta CDR3 regions were amplified from the RNA transcripts. The TCR CDR3 was subjected to a first round of RT-PCR using the HTBI primer set and the Qiagen OneStep RT-PCR kit. A second multiplex PCR round built the libraries, followed by size selection and purification. Sequencing of the libraries was done on an Illumina HiSeq2000 using paired-end 100 bp reads. As for how the authors treated the data: SOAPnuke was used to process the raw data, with reads discarded if the reads contained adapters or uncalled bases, had a mean Phred below 15, or lacked an exact constant-primer or identifier match. COPE v1.2.5 was used to merge high-quality paired reads, and clonotypes were defined as unique nucleotide sequences. MiTCR v1.1 was used to align the clonotypes against IMGT TRBV, TRBD and TRBJ reference segments. The analysis included only V-J combinations with a frequency above 0.0001, which together covered roughly 99% of the repertoires. A TCS score was defined as the ratio of F50 (clonal expansion) to E x V (chaos), with BLOSUM62-based TCRdist applied between CDR3 peptides within each V-J. Welch's t-statistics and random forest reduced 500 to 550 V-J features to about 12, which were used in a naive Bayes classifier (R e1071). TCRdb reprocessed the public reads (quality trimming at Q25 with fastp, clone calling with MiXCR) and kept in-frame beta chains. When rows share a CDR3 protein, they turn into one entry using the most common DNA and genes. The V and J calls reflect TCRdb's pipeline rather than the authors' work. This sample is represented by fewer than 500,000 distinct CDR3 sequences; about 14% of them were singletons. In total, the top ten clones hold about 20% of the sample.

Reading the germline V gene (reference sequence) gives CDR1 GTSNPN and CDR2 SVGIG. The CDR3 goes from the cysteine to the phenylalanine over 14 residues. CDR3 DNA only is kept here, 42 bases in frame from base 1. The investigation overall reported the following: A 13 V-J signature model separated ophthalmopathy from stable hyperthyroidism, with over 85% sensitivity and roughly 81% specificity in cross-validation and 80%/75% in testing. No statistical method was used to set the sample size in advance, and investigators knew the group allocation. During validation, the model predicted progression to ophthalmopathy a median of approximately 6.5 months ahead of onset, with just under 71% sensitivity and about 72% specificity. Blood samples also contained most of the expanded thyroid clonotypes (frequency above 0.001), which suggests that blood repertoires may reflect thyroid immune responses.

This clonotype appeared a few times. Which antigen it targets is not known. One base away lies a much larger clone, so this may be a sequencing read error. The sequence came from a young woman with Graves' ophthalmopathy. The chain links TRBV30 with TRBJ1-2; too little of a D gene remains to name it. The specimen sequenced was blood. This receptor has the CDR3 CAWSVHGPAYSYTF. The DNA sequence is given as TGTGCCTGGAGTGTACATGGCCCCGCCTATAGCTACACCTTC.